These T cell receptor beta chains were read from a single sample in a study of T cells in Graves' hyperthyroidism and ophthalmopathy. TCRdb re-called the multiplex PCR reads with MiXCR, one entry per CDR3 protein. The sample includes 550,000 to 700,000 distinct CDR3 sequences, more than 45% of them seen just once. The sample was peripheral blood or thyroid tissue (not recorded which). These receptors came from an adult woman with Graves' disease, either hyperthyroidism or ophthalmopathy (not recorded which). CDR3s include the opening cysteine and the closing phenylalanine or tryptophan. Each record gives: D gene, V gene, J gene, clone size, CDR3 DNA, CDR3 protein. A D gene is named only where the DNA matches it firmly. The size of a clone is reported for some rows only, either as once, few or many, or as a class for expanded clones.

>TRBD1|TRBV11-2|TRBJ1-1|few
TGTGCCAGCAGCTTAGGGCCGGGACAGGGAAACACTGAAGCTTTCTTT
CASSLGPGQGNTEAFF
>TRBD2|TRBV12-3/TRBV12-4|TRBJ2-5|many
TGTGCCAGCAGTCCGGGGACTAGCGGGAGGGGGAGAAAGACCCAGTACTTC
CASSPGTSGRGRKTQYF
>NA|TRBV10-3|TRBJ2-2|NA
TGTGCCATCAGTGAGACAGGGGAGCTGTTTTTT
CAISETGELFF
>NA|TRBV20-1|TRBJ2-1|few
TGCAGTGCTAACTGGGGGCTAGAGGGGTTCTTC
CSANWGLEGFF
>NA|TRBV7-8|TRBJ1-1|NA
TGTGCCAGCAGCTTAGAATTTACAGGTGAAGCTTTCTTT
CASSLEFTGEAFF
>TRBD1|TRBV20-1|TRBJ2-7|many
TGCAGTGCTAGAGATATACGACAGGGGGAGTACGAGCAGTACTTC
CSARDIRQGEYEQYF
>NA|TRBV25-1|TRBJ1-2|NA
TGTGCCAGCAGAATCGCGGGGAGCGGCTACACCTTC
CASRIAGSGYTF
>NA|TRBV4-1|TRBJ1-1|NA
TGCGCCAGCAGCGGAGGTCGGGGGGAAGCTTTCTTT
CASSGGRGEAFF
>NA|TRBV5-1|TRBJ2-2|many
TGCGCCAGCAGCGGCGGACCGCTAAACACCGGGGAGCTGTTTTTT
CASSGGPLNTGELFF
>NA|TRBV29-1|TRBJ1-2|NA
TGCAGCGTTAGGAACATTTATGGCTACACCTTC
CSVRNIYGYTF
>TRBD1|TRBV7-2|TRBJ1-4|NA
TGTGCCAGCAGCCGATTCGGGACAGGCGAAAAACTGTTTTTT
CASSRFGTGEKLFF
>NA|TRBV5-1|TRBJ1-1|few
TGCGCCAGCAGCTTACGAGGGGATAACACTGAAGCTTTCTTT
CASSLRGDNTEAFF
>NA|TRBV30|TRBJ2-5|many
TGTGCCTGGATAGGCCTGGGAGAGACCCAGTACTTC
CAWIGLGETQYF
>TRBD1|TRBV24-1|TRBJ1-1|NA
TGTGCCACCAGTGACGCGACAGGGGGCAACACTGAAGCTTTCTTT
CATSDATGGNTEAFF
>NA|TRBV10-2|TRBJ2-7|NA
TGCGCCAGCAGTGAAGGGACAATTGAGCAGTACTTC
CASSEGTIEQYF
>NA|TRBV20-1|TRBJ1-6|NA
TGCAGTGCTAGACGGGGCAGGGTCAATTCACCCTATAATTCACCCCTCCACTTT
CSARRGRVNSPYNSPLHF
>NA|TRBV2|TRBJ2-1|NA
TGTGCCGGACGTTCCGAGGGCGTTGAGCAGTTCTTC
CAGRSEGVEQFF
>NA|TRBV9|TRBJ2-1|NA
TGTGCCAGCAGCGTACAGGCTAGCGAGTACAATGAGCAGTTCTTC
CASSVQASEYNEQFF
>TRBD1|TRBV5-5|TRBJ1-3|many
TGTGCCAGCAGCCTGGGCGATTCAGGGGGTCCTGGAAACACCATATATTTT
CASSLGDSGGPGNTIYF
>NA|TRBV5-1|TRBJ1-1|many
TGCGCCAGCAAATACCGGGGGAGCACTGAAGCTTTCTTT
CASKYRGSTEAFF
>NA|TRBV7-8|TRBJ2-5|NA
TGTGCCAGCAGCTTAGTCGCTAATTGGGGGGAGACCCAGTACTTC
CASSLVANWGETQYF
>TRBD1|TRBV7-9|TRBJ2-7|once
TGTGCCAGCAGTGCTACTGGACAGGTTACCTACGAGCAGTACTTC
CASSATGQVTYEQYF
>NA|TRBV20-1|TRBJ1-1|NA
TGCAGTGGTTTCAGCCTTGAAGCTTTCTTT
CSGFSLEAFF
>NA|TRBV29-1|TRBJ2-7|NA
TGCAGCGTCGAACTCCGGGACTACGAGCAGTACTTC
CSVELRDYEQYF
>TRBD1|TRBV12-3/TRBV12-4|TRBJ2-5|few
TGTGCCAGCAGCACCGGGACAGCCGGAGAGACCCAGTACTTC
CASSTGTAGETQYF
>TRBD2|TRBV10-3|TRBJ2-7|NA
TGTGCCATCAGTGTCGTAGCGGGAGAGGACGAGCAGTACTTC
CAISVVAGEDEQYF
>NA|TRBV20-1|TRBJ1-1|many
TGCAGTGCCCCCGATCGACAGGATTTGGCTGAAGCTTTCTTT
CSAPDRQDLAEAFF
>TRBD1|TRBV5-8|TRBJ2-5|NA
TGCGCCAGCAGACAACCGGGACAGGGACGAGAGACCCAGTACTTC
CASRQPGQGRETQYF
>NA|TRBV4-1|TRBJ2-7|many
TGCGCCAGCAGCCAAGATTCTCGCTCCTACGAGCAGTACTTC
CASSQDSRSYEQYF
>TRBD1|TRBV7-2|TRBJ1-5|few
TGTTACCACCGGGACAGGGTGAGCAATCAGCCCCAGCATTTT
CYHRDRVSNQPQHF
>NA|TRBV29-1|TRBJ2-7|NA
TGCAGCGGGAGCGGCGGGTACGAGCAGTACTTC
CSGSGGYEQYF